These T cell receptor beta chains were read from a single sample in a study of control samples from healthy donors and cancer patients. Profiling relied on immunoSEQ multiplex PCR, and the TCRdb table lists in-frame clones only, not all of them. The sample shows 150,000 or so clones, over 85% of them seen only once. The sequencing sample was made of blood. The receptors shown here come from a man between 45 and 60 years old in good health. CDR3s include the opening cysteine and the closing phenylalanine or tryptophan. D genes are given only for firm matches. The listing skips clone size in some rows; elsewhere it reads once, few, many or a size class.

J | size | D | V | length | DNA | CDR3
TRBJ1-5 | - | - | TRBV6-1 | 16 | TGTGCCAGCAGTGAAGACCTCCGCAGGAGCAATCAGCCCCAGCATTTT | CASSEDLRRSNQPQHF
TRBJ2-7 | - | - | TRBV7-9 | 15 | TGTGCCAGCAGCTTAACCGGGGCCAAAACCTACGAGCAGTACTTC | CASSLTGAKTYEQYF
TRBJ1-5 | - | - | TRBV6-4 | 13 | TGTGCCAGCAGCCAGGACAGAACACAGCCCCAGCATTTT | CASSQDRTQPQHF
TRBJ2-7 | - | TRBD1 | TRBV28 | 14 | TGTGCCAGCAGGCCGGGACAGGGGGCATACGAGCAGTACTTC | CASRPGQGAYEQYF
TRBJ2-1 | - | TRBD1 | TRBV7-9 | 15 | TGTGCCAGCAGCCCCCAAGCAGGGGGCTACAATGAGCAGTTCTTC | CASSPQAGGYNEQFF
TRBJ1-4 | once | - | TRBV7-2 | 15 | TGTGCCAGCAGCACTTCGGCAGCAACTAATGAAAAACTGTTTTTT | CASSTSAATNEKLFF
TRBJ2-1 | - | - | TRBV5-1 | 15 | TGCGCCAGCAGCACCCAAGGGGGAAGCTACAATGAGCAGTTCTTC | CASSTQGGSYNEQFF
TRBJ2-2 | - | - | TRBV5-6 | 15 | TGTGCCAGCAGCTTCTGGGGGCGAAACACCGGGGAGCTGTTTTTT | CASSFWGRNTGELFF
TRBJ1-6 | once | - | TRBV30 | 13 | TGTGCCTGGACCACATTCCCTAATTCACCCCTCCACTTT | CAWTTFPNSPLHF
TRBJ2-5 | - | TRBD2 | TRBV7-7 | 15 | TGTGCTAGCTTGTCCGGGACTAGCGGAGTAGGGGGGCAGTACTTC | CASLSGTSGVGGQYF
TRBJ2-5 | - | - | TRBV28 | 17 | TGTGCCAGCAGCAATCTCATAGCGGCGAATTCCCAAGAGACCCAGTACTTC | CASSNLIAANSQETQYF
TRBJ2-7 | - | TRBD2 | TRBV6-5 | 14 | TGTGCCAGCAAACTAGCGGGAGGGCTGCCCGAGCAGTACTTC | CASKLAGGLPEQYF
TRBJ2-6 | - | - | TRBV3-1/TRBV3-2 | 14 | TGTGCCAGCAGCCAGACTTCGGGGGCCAACGTCCTGACTTTC | CASSQTSGANVLTF
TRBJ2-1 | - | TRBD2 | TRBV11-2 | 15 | TGTGCCAGCAGCTTTACAGCGGGAGGGCCGGATGAGCAGTTCTTC | CASSFTAGGPDEQFF
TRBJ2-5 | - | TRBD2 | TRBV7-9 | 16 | TGTGCCAGCAGCTTAGCGGGAGGGCCGATAGGTGAGACCCAGTACTTC | CASSLAGGPIGETQYF
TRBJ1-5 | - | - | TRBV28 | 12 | TGTGCCAGCACCAAGAGGGTGGAGCCCCAGCATTTT | CASTKRVEPQHF
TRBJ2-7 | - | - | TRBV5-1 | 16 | TGCGCCAGCAGCTTGGAAGGGGTGGGACTTTCCTACGAGCAGTACTTC | CASSLEGVGLSYEQYF
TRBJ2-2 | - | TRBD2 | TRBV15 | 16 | TGTGCCACCAGCAGAGCTAGCGGGGTTAACACCGGGGAGCTGTTTTTT | CATSRASGVNTGELFF
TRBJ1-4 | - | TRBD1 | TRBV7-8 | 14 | TGTGCCAGCAGTCACGGACAGGGGAATGAAAAACTGTTTTTT | CASSHGQGNEKLFF
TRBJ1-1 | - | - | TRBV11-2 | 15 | TGTGCCAGCAGCCACCAACAGGGCTGGAACACTGAAGCTTTCTTT | CASSHQQGWNTEAFF
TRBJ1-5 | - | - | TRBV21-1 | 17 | TGTGCCAGCAGCATCGGTTCCAGTGGACATAGCAATCAGCCCCAGCATTTT | CASSIGSSGHSNQPQHF
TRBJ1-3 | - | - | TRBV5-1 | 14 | TGCGCCAGCAGCCTGACTAGCTCTGGAAACACCATATATTTT | CASSLTSSGNTIYF
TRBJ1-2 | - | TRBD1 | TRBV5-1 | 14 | TGCGCCAGCAGCTTCCCCGGACAGGGCCAAGGCTACACCTTC | CASSFPGQGQGYTF
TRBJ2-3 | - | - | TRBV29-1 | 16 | TGCAGCGTTGAAGATCTGGCTAGCGCCAGCACAGATACGCAGTATTTT | CSVEDLASASTDTQYF
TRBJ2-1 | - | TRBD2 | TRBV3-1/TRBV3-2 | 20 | TGTGCCAGCAGCCAACTTGGGAGCGACAGGGGACTAGCGGGAGCCCCTGAGCAGTTCTTC | CASSQLGSDRGLAGAPEQFF
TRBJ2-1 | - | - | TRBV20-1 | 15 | TGCAGTGCTAGTGGGTTGGCGGGACCCTACAATGAGCAGTTCTTC | CSASGLAGPYNEQFF
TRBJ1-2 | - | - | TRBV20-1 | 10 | TGCAGTGGTGACAGTTATGGCTACACCTTC | CSGDSYGYTF
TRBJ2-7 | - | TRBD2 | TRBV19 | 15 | TGTGCCAGTAGTATAGCCCACGGGGGGAGGTACGAGCAGTACTTC | CASSIAHGGRYEQYF
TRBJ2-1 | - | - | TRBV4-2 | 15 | TGTGCCAGCAGCCAGGAGGGGGGGCAGGGAAATGAGCAGTTCTTC | CASSQEGGQGNEQFF
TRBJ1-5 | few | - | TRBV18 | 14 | TGTGCCAGCTCACCCCGGGACAGCAATCAGCCCCAGCATTTT | CASSPRDSNQPQHF
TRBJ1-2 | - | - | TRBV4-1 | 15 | TGCGCCAGCAGCCTCGGAGGGCTCACTGGCTATGGCTACACCTTC | CASSLGGLTGYGYTF
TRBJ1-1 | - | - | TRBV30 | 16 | TGTGCCTGGAGTGTACGTAGTCTACTGCGAATCACTGAAGCTTTCTTT | CAWSVRSLLRITEAFF
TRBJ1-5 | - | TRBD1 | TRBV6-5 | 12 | TGTGCCAGCAAGGACAGGACCGGCCCCCAGCATTTT | CASKDRTGPQHF
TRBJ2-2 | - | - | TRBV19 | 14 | TGTGCCAGTAGTATAGATAGACGGACCGGGGAGCTGTTTTTT | CASSIDRRTGELFF
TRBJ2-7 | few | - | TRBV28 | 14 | TGTGCCAGCAGTTTGGACAAGGGGTACTACGAGCAGTACTTC | CASSLDKGYYEQYF
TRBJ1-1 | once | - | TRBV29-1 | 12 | TGCAGCGTGACCGGGACGAACACTGAAGCTTTCTTT | CSVTGTNTEAFF
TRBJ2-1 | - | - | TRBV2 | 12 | TGTGCCAGCAGGGGTAGTTACAATGAGCAGTTCTTC | CASRGSYNEQFF
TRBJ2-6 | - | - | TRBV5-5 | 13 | TGTGCCAGCAGCTTCCGGGAGGCCAACGTCCTGACTTTC | CASSFREANVLTF
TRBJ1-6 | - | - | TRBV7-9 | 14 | TGTGCCAGCAGTACTACAGGGTATAATTCACCCCTCCACTTT | CASSTTGYNSPLHF
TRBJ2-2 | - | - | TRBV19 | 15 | TGTGCCAGTAGTAAATGGACAGTACGAGCCGGGGAGCTGTTTTTT | CASSKWTVRAGELFF
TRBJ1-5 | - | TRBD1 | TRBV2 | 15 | TGTGCCAGCAGTAGGGACAGGGGGAACAATCAGCCCCAGCATTTT | CASSRDRGNNQPQHF
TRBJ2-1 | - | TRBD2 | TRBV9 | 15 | TGTGCCAGCAGAAACGGGACTAGCGGGAGGGATGAGCAGTTCTTC | CASRNGTSGRDEQFF
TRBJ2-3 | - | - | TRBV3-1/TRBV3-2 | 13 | TGTGCCAGCAGCCAAGTGAATTCAGATACGCAGTATTTT | CASSQVNSDTQYF
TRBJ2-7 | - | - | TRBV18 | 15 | TGTGCCAGCTCAACGCGACAGAAAGGGGTCTACGAGCAGTACTTC | CASSTRQKGVYEQYF